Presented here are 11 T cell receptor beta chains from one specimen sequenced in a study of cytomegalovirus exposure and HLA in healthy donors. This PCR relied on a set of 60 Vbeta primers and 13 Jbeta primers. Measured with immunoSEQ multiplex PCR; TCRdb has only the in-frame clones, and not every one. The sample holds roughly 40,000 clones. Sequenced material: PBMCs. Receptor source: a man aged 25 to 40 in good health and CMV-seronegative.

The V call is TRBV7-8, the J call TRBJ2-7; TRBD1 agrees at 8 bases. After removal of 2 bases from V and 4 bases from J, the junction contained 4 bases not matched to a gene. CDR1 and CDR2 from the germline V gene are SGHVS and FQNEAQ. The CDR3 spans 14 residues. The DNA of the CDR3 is TGTGCCAGCAGCTTACGCAGGGGGCAGTACGAGCAGTACTTC. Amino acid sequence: CASSLRRGQYEQYF.

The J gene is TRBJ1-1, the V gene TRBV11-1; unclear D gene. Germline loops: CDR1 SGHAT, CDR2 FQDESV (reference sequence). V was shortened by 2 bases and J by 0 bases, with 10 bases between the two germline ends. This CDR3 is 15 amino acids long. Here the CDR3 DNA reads TGTGCCAGCAGCTTACGTAGAGGGTTGAACACTGAAGCTTTCTTT. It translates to CASSLRRGLNTEAFF. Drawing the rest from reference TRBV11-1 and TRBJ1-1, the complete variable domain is EAEVAQSPRYKITEKSQAVAFWCDPISGHATLYWYRQILGQGPELLVQFQDESVVDDSQLPKDRFSAERLKGVDSTLKIQPAELGDSAMYLCASSLRRGLNTEAFFGQGTRLTVV.

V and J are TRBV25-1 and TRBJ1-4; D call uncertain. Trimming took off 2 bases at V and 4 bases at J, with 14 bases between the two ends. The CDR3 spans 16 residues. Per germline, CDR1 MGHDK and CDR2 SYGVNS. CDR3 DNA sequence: TGTGCCAGCAGTGAAGGTGTTGGGCAGCTTAATGAAAAACTGTTTTTT. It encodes CASSEGVGQLNEKLFF.

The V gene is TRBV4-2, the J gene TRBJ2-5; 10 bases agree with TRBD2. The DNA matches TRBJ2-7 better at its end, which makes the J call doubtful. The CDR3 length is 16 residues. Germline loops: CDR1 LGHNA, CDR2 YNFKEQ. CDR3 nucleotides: TGTGCCAGCAGCCAAGATCATAATCTAGCGGGAGACGAGCAGTACTTC. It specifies CASSQDHNLAGDEQYF.

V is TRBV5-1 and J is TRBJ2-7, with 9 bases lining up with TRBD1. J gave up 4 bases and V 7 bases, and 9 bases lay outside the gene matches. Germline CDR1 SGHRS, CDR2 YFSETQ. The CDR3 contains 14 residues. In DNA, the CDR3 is TGCGCCAGCGTATTGGGGACAGGGCCTTACGAGCAGTACTTC. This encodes CASVLGTGPYEQYF.

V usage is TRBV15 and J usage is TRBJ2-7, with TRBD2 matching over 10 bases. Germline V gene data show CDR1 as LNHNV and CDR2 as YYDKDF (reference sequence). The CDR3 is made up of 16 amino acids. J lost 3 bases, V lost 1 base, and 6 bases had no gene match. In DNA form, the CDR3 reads TGTGCCACCAGCAGAGGGACCCTAGCGGGAGACTACGAGCAGTACTTC. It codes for CATSRGTLAGDYEQYF.

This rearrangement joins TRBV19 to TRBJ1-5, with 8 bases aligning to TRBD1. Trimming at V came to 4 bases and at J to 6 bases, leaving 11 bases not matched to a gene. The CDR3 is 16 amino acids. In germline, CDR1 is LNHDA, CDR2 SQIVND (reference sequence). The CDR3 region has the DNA TGTGCCAGTAGTACGGGGGGACAGGTGGGCAGTCAGCCCCAGCATTTT. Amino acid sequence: CASSTGGQVGSQPQHF. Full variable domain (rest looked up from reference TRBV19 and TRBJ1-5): DGGITQSPKYLFRKEGQNVTLSCEQNLNHDAMYWYRQDPGQGLRLIYYSQIVNDFQKGDIAEGYSVSREKKESFPLTVTSAQKNPTAFYLCASSTGGQVGSQPQHFGDGTRLSIL.

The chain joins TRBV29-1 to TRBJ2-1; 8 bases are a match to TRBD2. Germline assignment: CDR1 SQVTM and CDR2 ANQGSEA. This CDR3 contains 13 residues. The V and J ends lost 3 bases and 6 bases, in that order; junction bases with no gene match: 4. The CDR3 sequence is CSVDSGGGNEQFF. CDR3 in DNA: TGCAGCGTTGATTCGGGAGGGGGCAATGAGCAGTTCTTC.

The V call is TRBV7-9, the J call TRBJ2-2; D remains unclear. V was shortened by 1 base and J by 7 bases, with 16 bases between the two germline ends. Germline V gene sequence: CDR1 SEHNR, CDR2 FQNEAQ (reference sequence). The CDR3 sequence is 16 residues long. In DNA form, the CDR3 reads TGTGCCAGCAGCTTAGTCCCAGTAGAGGAGAGCGGGGAGCTGTTTTTT. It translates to CASSLVPVEESGELFF.

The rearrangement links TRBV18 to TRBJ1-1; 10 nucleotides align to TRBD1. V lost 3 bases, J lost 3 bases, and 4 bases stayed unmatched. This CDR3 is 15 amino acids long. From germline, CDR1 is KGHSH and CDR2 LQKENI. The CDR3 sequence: CASSPVGTGDTEAFF. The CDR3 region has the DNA TGTGCCAGCTCACCTGTTGGGACAGGGGACACTGAAGCTTTCTTT. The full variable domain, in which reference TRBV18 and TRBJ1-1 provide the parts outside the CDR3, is NAGVMQNPRHLVRRRGQEARLRCSPMKGHSHVYWYRQLPEEGLKFMVYLQKENIIDESGMPKERFSAEFPKEGPSILRIQQVVRGDSAAYFCASSPVGTGDTEAFFGQGTRLTVV.

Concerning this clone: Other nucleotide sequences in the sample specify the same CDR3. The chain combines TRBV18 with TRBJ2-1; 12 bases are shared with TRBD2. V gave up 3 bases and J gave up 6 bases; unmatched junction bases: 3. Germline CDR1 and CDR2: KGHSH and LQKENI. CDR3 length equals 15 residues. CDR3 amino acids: CASSPRTSGINEQFF. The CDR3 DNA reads TGTGCCAGCTCACCGCGGACTAGCGGGATCAATGAGCAGTTCTTC.